One sample yielded the 21 T cell receptor beta chains listed below, sequenced in a study of T cell responses to AZD1222 COVID-19 vaccine. Profiled with immunoSEQ multiplex PCR; TCRdb holds only in-frame clones, not every one. The table shows about 130,000 clones, with 90% to 95% occurring only once. The sequences come from peripheral blood, collected 28 days after the second AZD1222 dose. The receptors come from an adult who received the AZD1222 COVID-19 vaccine.

This clone was counted a single time. The chain links TRBV2 to TRBJ2-5; maybe TRBD2 (6 bases). Germline assignment: CDR1 SNHLY and CDR2 FYNNEI. The CDR3 covers 12 residues. V was clipped by 6 bases and J by 2 bases, with 7 bases between them. DNA for the CDR3: TGTGCCAGCAGGGCGGGACAAGAGACCCAGTACTTC. It is translated as CASRAGQETQYF.

The sample holds one count of this clone. The chain uses TRBV19 and TRBJ2-3; D is ambiguous. This CDR3 region has 17 residues. V gave up 4 bases and J gave up 7 bases, with 24 bases separating them. Germline V CDR1 and CDR2: LNHDA, SQIVND (reference sequence). CDR3 sequence: CASSTSLSDLLPYTQYF. The CDR3 nucleotides are TGTGCCAGTAGTACCTCTCTCAGCGATTTATTACCGTATACGCAGTATTTT. Full variable domain (missing parts from reference TRBV19 and TRBJ2-3): DGGITQSPKYLFRKEGQNVTLSCEQNLNHDAMYWYRQDPGQGLRLIYYSQIVNDFQKGDIAEGYSVSREKKESFPLTVTSAQKNPTAFYLCASSTSLSDLLPYTQYFGPGTRLTVL.

This chain uses TRBV6-6 with TRBJ1-2; 7 nucleotides align to TRBD1. Germline V CDR1 and CDR2: MNHNY, SVGAGI (reference sequence). The length of the CDR3 is 14 residues. J gave up 2 bases and V 8 bases, and 8 bases lay outside the gene matches. As DNA, the CDR3 is TGTGCCAGCCGTACCCTGACAGGGAACTATGGCTACACCTTC. Its protein product is CASRTLTGNYGYTF.

In nucleotides, the CDR3 is TGTGCCAGCAGCCGGACGATCTCTGGAAACACCATATATTTT. Its protein is CASSRTISGNTIYF. V gene TRBV3-1 (or the pseudogene TRBV3-2) combines with J gene TRBJ1-3; D is uncertain. Trimming removed 4 bases from V and 0 bases from J, with 7 bases in between. Germline lookup yields CDR1 LGHDT and CDR2 YNNKEL (reference sequence). CDR3 length equals 14 residues.

The gene calls are TRBV5-1 and TRBJ2-1; 8 positions agree with TRBD1. V lost 4 bases to trimming and J lost 7 bases; unmatched junction nucleotides: 7. Germline values: CDR1 SGHRS, CDR2 YFSETQ. The CDR3 contains 14 residues. CDR3 sequence: CASSLGTGGNEQFF. The CDR3 DNA is TGCGCCAGCAGCCTAGGGACAGGTGGGAATGAGCAGTTCTTC.

The chain couples TRBV9 to TRBJ2-5, with TRBD1 matching 7 bases. Germline CDR1 and CDR2: SGDLS and YYNGEE. Unmatched junction bases numbered 3, after V lost 4 bases and J lost 3 bases. There are 13 residues in the CDR3. CDR3 sequence: CASSLDREETQYF. DNA of the CDR3: TGTGCCAGCAGCCTTGACAGGGAAGAGACCCAGTACTTC.

V is TRBV28 and J is TRBJ1-2; the D is unclear. CDR3 length: 12 amino acids. Germline values: CDR1 MDHEN, CDR2 SYDVKM. The CDR3 spells CATVQINYGYTF. CDR3 bases: TGTGCGACTGTACAAATTAACTATGGCTACACCTTC.

This CDR3 is CASRSRGGHTEAFF. The CDR3 DNA sequence: TGTGCCAGCAGGTCCCGGGGAGGTCACACTGAAGCTTTCTTT. The V gene is TRBV6-5, the J gene TRBJ1-1, with D unresolved. The CDR3 loop spans 14 amino acids. The germline V gene has CDR1 MNHEY and CDR2 SVGAGI. Between the trimmed V and J ends, which lost 6 bases and 3 bases, there was a span of 14 bases.

This clone was found a few times. V is TRBV7-9 and J is TRBJ1-2, with D maybe TRBD1 (6 bases). This CDR3 is 15 amino acids long. The germline V and J ends were trimmed by 3 bases and 8 bases, with 19 bases remaining between them. Per germline, CDR1 SEHNR and CDR2 FQNEAQ (reference sequence). The CDR3 region is CASSFRRGWTEGYTF. DNA of the CDR3: TGTGCCAGCAGCTTTCGGCGGGGCTGGACAGAGGGCTACACCTTC.

This chain uses TRBV5-1 with TRBJ2-3; 7 positions match TRBD1. V lost 2 bases, J lost 2 bases, and 8 bases stayed unmatched. This CDR3 is 16 amino acids long. Germline V gene sequence: CDR1 SGHRS, CDR2 YFSETQ. The CDR3 DNA follows: TGCGCCAGCAGCTTCGTGAGGGGGCGGAACACAGATACGCAGTATTTT. Its translation is CASSFVRGRNTDTQYF.

In its sample, this clone was seen once. The V gene is TRBV19, the J gene TRBJ2-7, with a weak D call TRBD2 (7 bases). Germline V gene lookup returns CDR1 LNHDA and CDR2 SQIVND (reference sequence). The CDR3 spans 16 residues. V lost 6 bases and J 0 bases, leaving 18 bases between the germline ends. CDR3 DNA sequence: TGTGCCAGTAGGACACAGGGAGGGACCTCCTCCTACGAGCAGTACTTC. Its protein is CASRTQGGTSSYEQYF. Full variable domain (remainder filled in from reference TRBV19 and TRBJ2-7): DGGITQSPKYLFRKEGQNVTLSCEQNLNHDAMYWYRQDPGQGLRLIYYSQIVNDFQKGDIAEGYSVSREKKESFPLTVTSAQKNPTAFYLCASRTQGGTSSYEQYFGPGTRLTVT.

V usage is TRBV5-6 and J usage is TRBJ1-6; 9 nucleotides agree with TRBD1. Trimming removed 0 bases from V and 2 bases from J; junction bases left unmatched: 6. The CDR3 is 18 amino acids. Germline lookup yields CDR1 SGHDT and CDR2 YYEEEE. The CDR3 sequence: CASSLEGDRAPYNSPLHF. The DNA of the CDR3 is TGTGCCAGCAGCTTGGAAGGGGACAGGGCGCCCTATAATTCACCCCTCCACTTT.

This chain connects TRBV29-1 to TRBJ2-5; the D is unclear. The CDR3 runs to 14 residues. V dropped 2 bases and J dropped 4 bases, with 14 bases sitting between them. Per the germline V gene, CDR1 is SQVTM and CDR2 is ANQGSEA. The CDR3 nucleotides read TGCAGCGTTGAATTAGGAAGATCTGGAGAGACCCAGTACTTC. This translates into CSVELGRSGETQYF.

The genes are TRBV7-8 and TRBJ1-5, with a possible D match to TRBD1 (5 bases). CDR3 length equals 14 residues. V dropped 4 bases and J dropped 1 base, with 8 bases sitting between them. The V gene's germline CDR1 is SGHVS and CDR2 FQNEAQ. The CDR3 here is CASSWGGSNQPQHF. The CDR3 region has the DNA TGTGCCAGCAGCTGGGGGGGGAGCAATCAGCCCCAGCATTTT.

The chain joins TRBV14 to TRBJ1-1; the D gene is possibly TRBD1 (5 bases). CDR1 SGHDN and CDR2 FVKESK come from the germline V gene. This CDR3 comprises 13 residues. V lost 5 bases, J lost 4 bases, and 11 bases lay in between. CDR3 sequence reads: CASSSRVSTEAFF. CDR3 nucleotide sequence: TGTGCCAGCAGCAGCAGGGTGAGCACTGAAGCTTTCTTT.

The rearrangement joins TRBV20-1 to TRBJ1-6; 7 bases align to TRBD1. CDR1 and CDR2 (germline): DFQATT, SNEGSKA (reference sequence). Trimming took 4 bases from V and 14 from J; bases not matched to a gene: 5. The CDR3 is 11 amino acids. The CDR3 sequence is CSATDRVTLHF. CDR3 nucleotides: TGCAGTGCTACCGACAGGGTTACCCTCCACTTT.

This clone was counted once. The chain uses TRBV11-3 and TRBJ1-1, with 7 bases matching TRBD1. Per the germline V gene, CDR1 is SGHNT and CDR2 is YENEEA. This CDR3 contains 16 residues. J gave up 1 base and V 6 bases, and 11 bases lay outside the gene matches. This CDR3 reads CASSTDAGTANTEAFF. CDR3 nucleotides: TGTGCCAGCAGTACGGACGCCGGGACAGCGAACACTGAAGCTTTCTTT.

This chain joins TRBV7-3 and TRBJ1-2, with TRBD1 matching over 8 bases. Germline values: CDR1 SGHTA, CDR2 FQGTGA. The CDR3 has 13 residues. Trimming cost V 4 bases and J 5 bases; bases outside gene matches: 3. DNA of the CDR3: TGTGCCAGCAGCTCGGGACAGGCTTATGGCTACACCTTC. This translates into CASSSGQAYGYTF.

This sequence joins TRBV5-1 and TRBJ2-2; D is uncertain. CDR3 length: 15 residues. CDR1 is SGHRS, CDR2 YFSETQ, per germline. V was shortened by 6 bases and J by 0 bases, with 12 bases between the two germline ends. The DNA of the CDR3 is TGCGCCAGCAATCGAGAGTCACCGAACACCGGGGAGCTGTTTTTT. Its translation: CASNRESPNTGELFF. Full variable domain (outside the CDR3, taken from reference TRBV5-1 and TRBJ2-2): KAGVTQTPRYLIKTRGQQVTLSCSPISGHRSVSWYQQTPGQGLQFLFEYFSETQRNKGNFPGRFSGRQFSNSRSEMNVSTLELGDSALYLCASNRESPNTGELFFGEGSRLTVL.

The chain joins TRBV2 to TRBJ1-5; D call uncertain. V gave up 1 base and J gave up 5 bases, with 15 bases separating them. This CDR3 comprises 16 residues. Germline V gives CDR1 SNHLY, CDR2 FYNNEI. The CDR3 region has the DNA TGTGCCAGCAGTGAAGAGCGACCTGGAGGTGATCAGCCCCAGCATTTT. This translates into CASSEERPGGDQPQHF.

This chain connects TRBV7-2 to TRBJ1-6; no clear D. This CDR3 is built from 15 residues. Trimming pared 1 base from V and 6 bases from J, leaving 10 bases between. Germline CDR1 reads SGHTA; CDR2 reads FQGNSA. CDR3: CASSLEIGVNSPLHF. The DNA for the CDR3 is TGTGCCAGCAGCTTAGAGATCGGGGTTAATTCACCCCTCCACTTT.